The 27 T cell receptor beta chains listed next were all sequenced from one sample in a study of a mutant IDH1 vaccine in newly diagnosed glioma. Sequencing was performed with immunoSEQ multiplex PCR; in TCRdb, only in-frame clones are kept and a portion is missing. This table holds about 50,000 clones, just under 80% found once. For these TCRs, the target antigens are not known. Described time point: week 5, during vaccination. The content of each vaccine dose was 300 ug of mutant IDH1 20-mer peptide, and topical imiquimod accompanied it. The sequencing used PBMCs, collected from a glioma patient whose treatment included an IDH1 peptide vaccine. Receptors were obtained from a man aged 50-60 years with glioma.

The chain joins TRBV29-1 to TRBJ2-1, with D hard to call. V gave up 0 bases and J gave up 0 bases, with 15 bases separating them. In germline, CDR1 is SQVTM, CDR2 ANQGSEA. The length of the CDR3 is 17 residues. The CDR3 DNA is TGCAGCGTTGAAGAAGGGAACAGACTGCCCTCCTACAATGAGCAGTTCTTC. As protein: CSVEEGNRLPSYNEQFF.

This clone was counted only a few times. The V call is TRBV4-1, the J call TRBJ2-7, with D maybe TRBD2 (6 bases). Trimming took off 0 bases at V and 6 bases at J, with 12 bases between the two ends. Germline loops: CDR1 MGHRA, CDR2 YSYEKL. This CDR3 has 14 residues. The DNA for the CDR3 is TGCGCCAGCAGCCAAGATGCACTAGCTATCGAGCAGTACTTC. Amino acids: CASSQDALAIEQYF.

The chain recombines TRBV6-5 with TRBJ1-1; D gene ambiguous. The CDR3 length is 14 residues. Germline CDR1 MNHEY, CDR2 SVGAGI. Trimming left V 2 bases short and J 1 base short, with 8 bases between. As DNA, the CDR3 is TGTGCCAGCAGTTACGGGCCCCGGAACACTGAAGCTTTCTTT. It codes for CASSYGPRNTEAFF.

The rearrangement joins TRBV15 to TRBJ2-1, with 8 nucleotides matching TRBD2. The ends lost 4 bases at V and 7 bases at J; junction bases unmatched: 6. The germline V gene encodes CDR1 LNHNV and CDR2 YYDKDF (reference sequence). The length of the CDR3 is 14 residues. The DNA of the CDR3 is TGTGCCACCAGCACCGGGGGGGCGGGGAATGAGCAGTTCTTC. Its protein is CATSTGGAGNEQFF.

This clone has only a few counts. The J gene is TRBJ1-1, the V gene TRBV2, with D uncertain. Trimming took off 5 bases at V and 0 bases at J, with 10 bases between the two ends. The CDR3 totals 14 residues. Germline V gene data show CDR1 as SNHLY and CDR2 as FYNNEI. The CDR3 DNA follows: TGTGCCAGCAGTCCCCGGACGGTGAACACTGAAGCTTTCTTT. This gives the protein CASSPRTVNTEAFF.

The gene calls are TRBV4-1 and TRBJ2-3; D remains unclear. Trimming took 1 base from V and 4 from J, leaving 3 bases between them. The CDR3 has 12 residues. Per the germline V gene, CDR1 is MGHRA and CDR2 is YSYEKL. CDR3 in amino acids: CASSQGADTQYF. The DNA of the CDR3 is TGCGCCAGCAGCCAAGGAGCAGATACGCAGTATTTT.

V usage is TRBV18 and J usage is TRBJ1-3, with D maybe TRBD1 (5 bases). From germline, CDR1 is KGHSH and CDR2 LQKENI. Trimming shortened V by 2 bases and J by 2 bases, and 16 bases separated the two germline ends. The CDR3 sequence is 17 residues long. The CDR3 region has the DNA TGTGCCAGCTCACCAATCTTCACAGGCGCCCCTGGAAACACCATATATTTT. Encoded protein: CASSPIFTGAPGNTIYF. The complete variable domain, with remaining parts taken from reference TRBV18 and TRBJ1-3, reads NAGVMQNPRHLVRRRGQEARLRCSPMKGHSHVYWYRQLPEEGLKFMVYLQKENIIDESGMPKERFSAEFPKEGPSILRIQQVVRGDSAAYFCASSPIFTGAPGNTIYFGEGSWLTVV.

This chain uses TRBV2 with TRBJ2-5; a possible D gene is TRBD2 (6 bases). Trimming pared 4 bases from V and 7 bases from J, leaving 13 bases between. The CDR3 has 13 amino acids. Germline V gives CDR1 SNHLY, CDR2 FYNNEI. The CDR3 region is CASSGTPGGTQYF. CDR3 DNA: TGTGCCAGCAGTGGTACCCCCGGGGGGACCCAGTACTTC.

This clone was found once. The chain has TRBV5-6 and TRBJ1-3; D remains unclear. This CDR3 region has 15 residues. Germline assignment: CDR1 SGHDT and CDR2 YYEEEE. Trimming removed 2 bases at V and 0 bases at J, with 9 bases between. CDR3 in amino acids: CASSFERSSGNTIYF. The CDR3 DNA sequence: TGTGCCAGCAGCTTTGAGAGGAGCTCTGGAAACACCATATATTTT.

This rearrangement joins TRBV7-6 to TRBJ2-7; 7 bases are a match to TRBD1. The germline gives CDR1 SGHVS, CDR2 FNYEAQ. With 4 bases clipped from V and 2 bases from J, the junction kept 2 bases outside the gene matches. The CDR3 runs 13 residues. CDR3 amino acids: CASSYGTAYEQYF. CDR3 coding DNA: TGTGCCAGCAGCTACGGGACAGCCTACGAGCAGTACTTC.

V is TRBV27 and J is TRBJ2-1, with TRBD2 as a possible D gene (5 bases). This CDR3 is built from 16 residues. V was clipped by 0 bases and J by 6 bases, with 15 bases between them. In germline, CDR1 is MNHEY, CDR2 SMNVEV (reference sequence). The CDR3 bases are TGTGCCAGCAGTTTATCCCAGCTAGGGCGGGTCAATGAGCAGTTCTTC. Protein product: CASSLSQLGRVNEQFF.

The V and J genes are TRBV2 and TRBJ1-1; D is possibly TRBD1 (6 bases). V was trimmed by 3 bases and J by 0 bases, leaving 14 bases between them. The germline V gene encodes CDR1 SNHLY and CDR2 FYNNEI. CDR3 length: 16 amino acids. The CDR3 region is CASSDSEGGLNTEAFF. CDR3 in DNA: TGTGCCAGCAGTGACAGTGAGGGGGGATTGAACACTGAAGCTTTCTTT.

The chain recombines TRBV5-4 with TRBJ2-7, with 9 bases identical to TRBD1. V shed 4 bases and J 3 bases; nucleotides not matched to a gene: 5. This CDR3 comprises 14 residues. CDR1 is SGHNT, CDR2 YYREEE, per germline (reference sequence). CDR3 DNA: TGTGCCAGCAGCCGGGACAGGGCCATCTACGAGCAGTACTTC. Protein: CASSRDRAIYEQYF.

The chain joins TRBV11-1 to TRBJ1-1, with TRBD1 matching over 7 bases. Losses at the gene ends were 2 bases for V and 4 bases for J; bases not matched to a gene: 1. The germline gives CDR1 SGHAT, CDR2 FQDESV (reference sequence). This CDR3 region has 13 residues. The CDR3 region has the DNA TGTGCCAGCAGCTTATCAGGGGGCACTGAAGCTTTCTTT. This encodes CASSLSGGTEAFF.

V and J are TRBV23-1 and TRBJ1-2, with D unclear. TRBV23-1 is treated as an ORF (open reading frame) with a function not yet certain. CDR3 length equals 13 residues. Trimming removed 8 bases at V and 6 bases at J, with 16 bases between. CDR3 sequence reads: CASVLPRTDGYTF. The CDR3 coding sequence is TGCGCCAGCGTTTTGCCACGGACGGATGGCTACACCTTC.

The chain uses TRBV6-5 and TRBJ1-1; D remains unclear. The V end was cut by 4 bases, the J end by 1 base, with 7 bases between. Germline CDR1 reads MNHEY; CDR2 reads SVGAGI. The CDR3 is 13 amino acids. The CDR3 bases are TGTGCCAGCAGTTTGTCCAAGAACACTGAAGCTTTCTTT. Its protein is CASSLSKNTEAFF.

V usage is TRBV5-1 and J usage is TRBJ1-4, with D possibly being TRBD1 (6 bases). CDR3 length: 16 amino acids. CDR1 and CDR2 (germline): SGHRS, YFSETQ. V lost 1 base and J lost 2, with 12 bases in between. CDR3 protein: CASSLSGAATNEKLFF. The CDR3 nucleotides read TGCGCCAGCAGCTTGTCAGGGGCGGCCACTAATGAAAAACTGTTTTTT.

The genes are TRBV6-5 and TRBJ1-6; D uncertain. Germline lookup yields CDR1 MNHEY and CDR2 SVGAGI. Trimming pared 6 bases from V and 7 bases from J, leaving 16 bases between. This CDR3 region has 15 residues. Here the CDR3 reads CASRVQRLGNSPLHF. The CDR3 nucleotides are TGTGCCAGCAGAGTACAGCGCCTGGGGAATTCACCCCTCCACTTT.

The V and J genes are TRBV4-1 and TRBJ2-2; D not resolved. The CDR3 length is 14 residues. Deletions cut 1 base from V and 6 bases from J, with 9 bases between. CDR1 MGHRA and CDR2 YSYEKL come from the germline V gene. CDR3 in DNA: TGCGCCAGCAGCCAAGGCCTGGGTGCCGGGGAGCTGTTTTTT. Its translation is CASSQGLGAGELFF.

This sequence joins TRBV19 and TRBJ2-7; D uncertain. The CDR3 length is 11 residues. Germline V CDR1 and CDR2: LNHDA, SQIVND (reference sequence). The germline V and J ends were trimmed by 6 bases and 6 bases, with 9 bases remaining between them. The CDR3 DNA is TGTGCCAGTAGCGACCTACTCGAGCAGTACTTC. Its protein is CASSDLLEQYF.

This rearrangement joins TRBV5-1 to TRBJ2-1; D uncertain. CDR3 length: 14 amino acids. V was clipped by 5 bases and J by 2 bases, with 11 bases between them. CDR1 is SGHRS and CDR2 is YFSETQ in the germline V gene. The CDR3 loop is CASRISDTYNEQFF. The CDR3 DNA is TGCGCCAGCAGAATAAGCGACACCTACAATGAGCAGTTCTTC.

The J gene is TRBJ1-1, the V gene TRBV4-1, with 9 positions matching TRBD1. The CDR3 runs to 18 residues. The ends lost 3 bases at V and 2 bases at J; junction bases unmatched: 13. Germline V gives CDR1 MGHRA, CDR2 YSYEKL. The chain's CDR3 is CASSHAPGGQGRNTEAFF. The CDR3 coding sequence is TGCGCCAGCAGCCACGCTCCGGGGGGACAGGGTCGTAACACTGAAGCTTTCTTT.

The chain joins TRBV5-1 to TRBJ1-6; TRBD1 is a possible D gene (5 bases). Germline CDR1 reads SGHRS; CDR2 reads YFSETQ. Trimming pared 4 bases from V and 4 bases from J, leaving 15 bases between. The CDR3 sequence is 16 residues long. CDR3 protein: CASSPRGVEYNSPLHF. In nucleotides, the CDR3 is TGCGCCAGCAGCCCCCGGGGGGTCGAATATAATTCACCCCTCCACTTT.

The chain joins TRBV10-3 to TRBJ2-6, with 10 bases fitting TRBD1. With V trimmed by 6 bases and J by 0 bases, 5 bases remained unmatched. The CDR3 has 17 residues. Germline values: CDR1 ENHRY, CDR2 SYGVKD. The CDR3 protein is CAIRPGQGSSGANVLTF. The CDR3 DNA follows: TGTGCCATCAGACCGGGACAGGGGAGCTCTGGGGCCAACGTCCTGACTTTC.

Concerning this clone itself: Additional DNA sequences in this sample encode the identical CDR3. This chain joins TRBV5-1 and TRBJ2-1; D not certain. The ends were cut back, 1 base at V and 7 bases at J, with 6 bases in the middle. This CDR3 has 12 amino acids. CDR1 is SGHRS and CDR2 is YFSETQ in the germline V gene. The CDR3 region has the DNA TGCGCCAGCAGCTTGAGTGGAAATGAGCAGTTCTTC. It codes for CASSLSGNEQFF.

This clone was detected only a few times. The rearrangement uses TRBV29-1 and TRBJ2-1; D is tentatively TRBD1 or TRBD2 (7 bases each). This CDR3 spans 12 amino acids. The germline V gene encodes CDR1 SQVTM and CDR2 ANQGSEA. V was clipped by 5 bases and J by 7 bases, with 12 bases between them. CDR3 protein: CSVFQGGNEQFF. The CDR3 DNA reads TGCAGCGTTTTCCAGGGGGGGAATGAGCAGTTCTTC.

The rearrangement joins TRBV4-2 to TRBJ2-5; D may be TRBD2 (7 bases). The J call may be faulty, since TRBJ2-7 better matches the DNA end. Germline V CDR1 and CDR2: LGHNA, YNFKEQ. The CDR3 spans 16 residues. This chain's CDR3 is CASSQDPVGGAYEQYF. DNA of the CDR3: TGTGCCAGCAGCCAAGATCCAGTAGGGGGGGCGTACGAGCAGTACTTC.